These 11 T cell receptor beta chains came from one sample sequenced in a study of cytomegalovirus exposure and HLA in healthy donors. Amplification used 60 Vbeta primers and 13 Jbeta primers. Sequencing used immunoSEQ multiplex PCR; TCRdb keeps in-frame clones, though not all of them. The repertoire holds some 180,000 clones, with roughly 75% as singletons. Material for sequencing was PBMCs. Source of these receptors: a woman younger than 45 in good health and CMV-seronegative.

The chain combines TRBV6-5 with TRBJ1-4; D unclear. The CDR3 spans 14 residues. Germline CDR1 reads MNHEY; CDR2 reads SVGAGI. Trimming left V 4 bases short and J 1 base short, with 7 bases between. The CDR3 coding sequence is TGTGCCAGCAGTTCGGTGGTAACTAATGAAAAACTGTTTTTT. This encodes CASSSVVTNEKLFF.

The chain recombines TRBV6-4 with TRBJ1-1; 9 positions match TRBD1. Per germline, CDR1 MRHNA and CDR2 SNTAGT. The CDR3 runs 14 residues. Trimming took 3 bases from V and 5 from J; bases not matched to a gene: 4. As DNA, the CDR3 is TGTGCCAGCAGTGAAAGGACAGGGGCGACTGAAGCTTTCTTT. The encoded protein is CASSERTGATEAFF.

This chain uses TRBV7-2 with TRBJ1-2; the D is unclear. This CDR3 spans 13 amino acids. Germline V gene sequence: CDR1 SGHTA, CDR2 FQGNSA. Trimming took off 3 bases at V and 12 bases at J, with 17 bases between the two ends. CDR3 amino acids: CASSLGLGGYHTF. The CDR3 nucleotides are TGTGCCAGCAGCTTGGGTCTGGGAGGCTATCACACCTTC. The full variable domain, completed using reference TRBV7-2 and TRBJ1-2, is GAGVSQSPSNKVTEKGKDVELRCDPISGHTALYWYRQSLGQGLEFLIYFQGNSAPDKSGLPSDRFSAERTGGSVSTLTIQRTQQEDSAVYLCASSLGLGGYHTFGSGTRLTVV.

Here the CDR3 reads CAWGGGNEQFF. The CDR3, as DNA: TGTGCCTGGGGGGGCGGTAATGAGCAGTTCTTC. V is TRBV30 and J is TRBJ2-1; D perhaps matches TRBD1 (6 bases). CDR1 and CDR2 (germline): GTSNPN, SVGIG (reference sequence). This CDR3 contains 11 residues. Trimming took off 5 bases at V and 7 bases at J, with 9 bases between the two ends.

The rearrangement joins TRBV5-1 to TRBJ1-5, with 7 bases identical to TRBD1. CDR1 and CDR2 (germline): SGHRS, YFSETQ. V gave up 4 bases and J gave up 3 bases; unmatched junction bases: 7. The CDR3 sequence is 15 residues long. The CDR3 sequence: CASSQEGTDNQPQHF. CDR3 DNA: TGCGCCAGCAGCCAGGAGGGGACAGACAATCAGCCCCAGCATTTT.

The chain has TRBV11-1 and TRBJ2-5, with D perhaps TRBD2 (6 bases). The V end lost 1 base, the J end lost 4 bases, and 19 bases lay between the germline ends. This CDR3 comprises 17 residues. Germline V CDR1 and CDR2: SGHAT, FQDESV (reference sequence). The CDR3 region has the DNA TGTGCCAGCAGCTTAGAACCAAGGACTCGGGACTCAGAGACCCAGTACTTC. It encodes CASSLEPRTRDSETQYF.

The chain recombines TRBV4-3 with TRBJ2-5, with 9 bases aligning to TRBD1. Trimming cost V 3 bases and J 3 bases; bases outside gene matches: 5. The germline V gene encodes CDR1 LGHNA and CDR2 YSLEER. The length of the CDR3 is 15 residues. The CDR3 loop reads CASSHVGDREETQYF. The CDR3 bases are TGCGCCAGCAGCCACGTAGGGGACAGGGAAGAGACCCAGTACTTC.

This clone was picked up one time. This chain joins TRBV19 and TRBJ1-1; 9 bases are a match to TRBD1. In germline, CDR1 is LNHDA, CDR2 SQIVND (reference sequence). CDR3 length: 12 residues. Trimming cost V 3 bases and J 9 bases; bases outside gene matches: 2. The CDR3 spells CASSMGTGKAFF. The CDR3 bases are TGTGCCAGTAGTATGGGGACAGGGAAAGCTTTCTTT.

The gene calls are TRBV5-4 and TRBJ1-6, with D tentatively TRBD1 (5 bases). This CDR3 spans 14 amino acids. The germline CDR1 and CDR2 sequences are SGHNT and YYREEE (reference sequence). V was pared by 4 bases and J by 8 bases, with 13 bases between. DNA of the CDR3: TGTGCCAGCAGCACGGGAGGAGGGGATTCACCCCTCCACTTT. Translated, it gives CASSTGGGDSPLHF.

The chain carries TRBV23-1 and TRBJ1-6, with a weak D call TRBD1 (5 bases). TRBV23-1 is noted as an ORF with a role that remains uncertain. V lost 9 bases, J lost 10 bases, and 22 bases lay in between. The CDR3 is made up of 15 amino acids. The CDR3 reads CASPSGPRDLSPLHF. The DNA for the CDR3 is TGCGCCAGTCCCTCAGGTCCCAGGGATTTATCACCCCTCCACTTT.

The chain employs TRBV5-1 and TRBJ1-5, with D perhaps matching TRBD1 (6 bases). This CDR3 is 13 amino acids long. Trimming stripped 1 base from V and 4 bases from J, with 6 bases between. CDR1 is SGHRS and CDR2 is YFSETQ in the germline V gene. The CDR3 loop is CASSLRGNQPQHF. CDR3 coding DNA: TGCGCCAGCAGCTTGAGGGGGAATCAGCCCCAGCATTTT.